Listed below are T cell receptor beta chains from one sample, sequenced in a study of cytomegalovirus exposure and HLA in healthy donors. Profiling relied on immunoSEQ multiplex PCR, and the TCRdb table lists in-frame clones only, not all of them. Among more than 150,000 clones listed, around four fifths were seen once. Sequencing was performed on PBMCs. All receptors come from a woman younger than 35 in good health and CMV-seronegative. Both conserved end residues are part of each CDR3. Fields, in order: V gene, D gene, J gene, clone size, CDR3 protein, CDR3 DNA. The D gene is left open where the match is weak. Clone size is not always given. Where it is, it says once, few, many or a class for expanded clones.

V gene: TRBV15
D gene: TRBD2
J gene: TRBJ2-1
clone size: once
CDR3 protein: CATSRTSGGELNEQFF
CDR3 DNA: TGTGCCACCAGCAGAACAAGCGGGGGGGAGTTGAATGAGCAGTTCTTC

V gene: TRBV11-2
D gene: -
J gene: TRBJ2-1
clone size: -
CDR3 protein: CASSLDTGSYNEQFF
CDR3 DNA: TGTGCCAGCAGCTTAGACACAGGCTCCTACAATGAGCAGTTCTTC

V gene: TRBV5-6
D gene: -
J gene: TRBJ2-7
clone size: -
CDR3 protein: CASSLRDYEQYF
CDR3 DNA: TGTGCCAGCAGCTTGAGAGACTACGAGCAGTACTTC

V gene: TRBV10-3
D gene: -
J gene: TRBJ1-2
clone size: -
CDR3 protein: CAISESSGRVYGYTF
CDR3 DNA: TGTGCCATCAGTGAGTCATCAGGCAGGGTCTATGGCTACACCTTC

V gene: TRBV15
D gene: TRBD1
J gene: TRBJ2-7
clone size: -
CDR3 protein: CATSNDRGRTYEQYF
CDR3 DNA: TGTGCCACCAGCAACGACAGGGGGCGAACCTACGAGCAGTACTTC

V gene: TRBV4-1
D gene: -
J gene: TRBJ1-1
clone size: -
CDR3 protein: CASSQSQWRGATEAFF
CDR3 DNA: TGCGCCAGCAGCCAATCGCAATGGAGGGGAGCCACTGAAGCTTTCTTT

V gene: TRBV7-9
D gene: -
J gene: TRBJ2-3
clone size: -
CDR3 protein: CSSSLGGAAAQDTQYF
CDR3 DNA: TGTTCCAGCAGCTTAGGTGGGGCTGCTGCTCAAGATACGCAGTATTTT

V gene: TRBV18
D gene: TRBD1
J gene: TRBJ1-3
clone size: -
CDR3 protein: CASSAGQEKNTIYF
CDR3 DNA: TGTGCCAGCTCAGCGGGACAGGAGAAAAACACCATATATTTT

V gene: TRBV11-3
D gene: TRBD1
J gene: TRBJ1-1
clone size: few
CDR3 protein: CASSLDPPAAGGKGTEAFF
CDR3 DNA: TGTGCCAGCAGCTTAGATCCCCCCGCCGCAGGGGGCAAAGGCACTGAAGCTTTCTTT

V gene: TRBV11-2
D gene: -
J gene: TRBJ2-7
clone size: -
CDR3 protein: CASSPRQYYEQYF
CDR3 DNA: TGTGCCAGCAGCCCCCGACAGTACTACGAGCAGTACTTC

V gene: TRBV19
D gene: TRBD1
J gene: TRBJ1-1
clone size: -
CDR3 protein: CASSLYRGTEAFF
CDR3 DNA: TGTGCCAGTAGTCTCTACAGGGGCACTGAAGCTTTCTTT

V gene: TRBV7-9
D gene: -
J gene: TRBJ1-2
clone size: -
CDR3 protein: CASSLDRDSYGYTF
CDR3 DNA: TGTGCCAGCAGCTTAGATCGGGACTCCTATGGCTACACCTTC

V gene: TRBV11-3
D gene: -
J gene: TRBJ2-3
clone size: -
CDR3 protein: CASRKGDSSTDTQYF
CDR3 DNA: TGTGCCAGCAGGAAGGGGGATTCTAGCACAGATACGCAGTATTTT

V gene: TRBV6-5
D gene: TRBD1
J gene: TRBJ1-2
clone size: -
CDR3 protein: CASSRQGARYGYTF
CDR3 DNA: TGTGCCAGCAGCCGACAGGGGGCTAGGTATGGCTACACCTTC

V gene: TRBV6-5
D gene: -
J gene: TRBJ1-1
clone size: once
CDR3 protein: CASSYEGGTEAFF
CDR3 DNA: TGTGCCAGCAGTTACGAGGGGGGGACTGAAGCTTTCTTT

V gene: TRBV7-3
D gene: TRBD1
J gene: TRBJ1-1
clone size: few
CDR3 protein: CASSWDRGQNTEAFF
CDR3 DNA: TGTGCCAGCAGCTGGGACAGGGGGCAGAACACTGAAGCTTTCTTT

V gene: TRBV15
D gene: -
J gene: TRBJ1-1
clone size: -
CDR3 protein: CATSSTGNTEAFF
CDR3 DNA: TGTGCCACCAGCAGCACAGGGAACACTGAAGCTTTCTTT

V gene: TRBV7-9
D gene: TRBD2
J gene: TRBJ2-5
clone size: once
CDR3 protein: CASSYGSGGPGETQYF
CDR3 DNA: TGTGCCAGCAGCTATGGAAGCGGGGGGCCGGGAGAGACCCAGTACTTC

V gene: TRBV5-1
D gene: -
J gene: TRBJ1-1
clone size: -
CDR3 protein: CASSRLGEMNTEAFF
CDR3 DNA: TGCGCCAGCAGCCGTTTGGGAGAGATGAACACTGAAGCTTTCTTT

V gene: TRBV10-1
D gene: TRBD2
J gene: TRBJ2-3
clone size: -
CDR3 protein: CASSDRLAGFTDTQYF
CDR3 DNA: TGCGCCAGCAGTGATCGTCTAGCGGGGTTCACAGATACGCAGTATTTT

V gene: TRBV6-1
D gene: TRBD2
J gene: TRBJ2-3
clone size: -
CDR3 protein: CAAGRGLADTQYF
CDR3 DNA: TGTGCCGCAGGGCGGGGGTTAGCAGATACGCAGTATTTT

V gene: TRBV25-1
D gene: TRBD1
J gene: TRBJ2-2
clone size: -
CDR3 protein: CASSEPRQGFGGELFF
CDR3 DNA: TGTGCCAGCAGTGAACCCAGACAGGGATTTGGCGGGGAGCTGTTTTTT

V gene: TRBV6-1
D gene: -
J gene: TRBJ2-1
clone size: -
CDR3 protein: CASSTRGASYNEQFF
CDR3 DNA: TGTGCCAGCAGCACCAGGGGGGCATCCTACAATGAGCAGTTCTTC

V gene: TRBV10-1
D gene: TRBD2
J gene: TRBJ2-2
clone size: -
CDR3 protein: CASSDSGGTGELFF
CDR3 DNA: TGCGCCAGCAGTGATAGCGGGGGAACCGGGGAGCTGTTTTTT

V gene: TRBV11-3
D gene: TRBD1
J gene: TRBJ1-1
clone size: -
CDR3 protein: CASSPAQGADEAFF
CDR3 DNA: TGTGCCAGCAGCCCCGCACAGGGGGCGGATGAAGCTTTCTTT

V gene: TRBV19
D gene: TRBD1
J gene: TRBJ2-3
clone size: -
CDR3 protein: CASSPGTGSTDTQYF
CDR3 DNA: TGTGCCAGTAGTCCCGGGACAGGGAGCACAGATACGCAGTATTTT

V gene: TRBV28
D gene: -
J gene: TRBJ1-2
clone size: -
CDR3 protein: CASSLQRPGIREDGYTF
CDR3 DNA: TGTGCCAGCAGTTTACAGCGGCCAGGTATAAGGGAGGATGGCTACACCTTC